This is a list of T cell receptor beta chains from one sample in a study of control samples from healthy donors and cancer patients. The protocol was immunoSEQ multiplex PCR, while the TCRdb copy is restricted to in-frame clones and leaves out a portion. The sample shows tens of thousands of clones, around 81% of them seen only once. The specimen sequenced was blood. All receptors come from a man aged 25-45 years in good health. Each CDR3 is given with its conserved first and last residue. D genes are given only for firm matches. Some rows mark clone size as missing; the rest say once, few, many or name a class of expanded clone.

j_call,d_call,v_call,clone_size,cdr3_nt,cdr3_aa
TRBJ1-6,-,TRBV6-5,-,TGTGCCAGCAGGATTAAAGGGACGCTAAATTCACCCCTCCACTTT,CASRIKGTLNSPLHF
TRBJ1-2,-,TRBV9,-,TGTGCCAGCAGCGTAGCTCCAGGAGTTAACTATGGCTACACCTTC,CASSVAPGVNYGYTF
TRBJ2-2,TRBD1,TRBV5-4,-,TGTGCCAGCAGTCCTACCGGGACAGACACCGGGGAGCTGTTTTTT,CASSPTGTDTGELFF
TRBJ2-6,-,TRBV7-9,few,TGTGCCAGCAGCTCACTGGTAGGGGTTGGGGCCAACGTCCTGACTTTC,CASSSLVGVGANVLTF
TRBJ2-7,-,TRBV2,-,TGTGCCAGCAGTTTCGACTACGAGCAGTACTTC,CASSFDYEQYF
TRBJ2-5,TRBD1,TRBV6-2/TRBV6-3,few,TGTGCCAGCAGTTCCTGGGACAGTCAAGAGACCCAGTACTTC,CASSSWDSQETQYF
TRBJ2-7,-,TRBV28,-,TGTGCCAGCAGTTTATTACAAAACTACGAGCAGTACTTC,CASSLLQNYEQYF
TRBJ1-1,-,TRBV18,-,TGTGCCAGCTCACCACTTCGCAGTCCGAACACTGAAGCTTTCTTT,CASSPLRSPNTEAFF
TRBJ2-5,TRBD2,TRBV7-9,once,TGTGCCAGCAGCTTTTTAGCGGGAGGAGTCCAAGAGACCCAGTACTTC,CASSFLAGGVQETQYF
TRBJ1-5,-,TRBV9,-,TGTGCCAGCAGCTCAGGGGCAGGGCAGCCCCAGCATTTT,CASSSGAGQPQHF
TRBJ1-2,TRBD1,TRBV10-3,few,TGTGCCATCAGTGAGTCGACAGGGGTACTCGGCTACACCTTC,CAISESTGVLGYTF
TRBJ1-4,-,TRBV5-1,few,TGCGCCAGCAGCTGGGGGGGCAGCACAGATGAAAAACTGTTTTTT,CASSWGGSTDEKLFF
TRBJ2-5,TRBD1,TRBV5-1,-,TGCGCCAGCTCCTTACCTAAAGGGGACAGGAAAGCAAGAGGCCAAGAGACCCAGTACTTC,CASSLPKGDRKARGQETQYF
TRBJ1-5,-,TRBV15,-,TGTGCCACCAGCAGGTGGAACAATCAGCCCCAGCATTTT,CATSRWNNQPQHF
TRBJ1-6,-,TRBV30,-,TGTGCCTGGAGTGCGGGAGGGGACGGTTCACCCCTCCACTTT,CAWSAGGDGSPLHF
TRBJ1-1,-,TRBV18,-,TGTGCCAGCTCATACAGGGTGGACACTGAAGCTTTCTTT,CASSYRVDTEAFF
TRBJ2-7,-,TRBV18,-,TGTGCCAGCTCACCATCTGTTGTTTTCAGTTCCTACGAGCAGTACTTC,CASSPSVVFSSYEQYF
TRBJ1-3,-,TRBV11-2,-,TGTGCCAGCAGCTTAGACAGGGTCTCTGGAAACACCATATATTTT,CASSLDRVSGNTIYF
TRBJ2-5,-,TRBV5-1,-,TGCGCCAGCAGCGGGGCGGGGGAGACCCAGTACTTC,CASSGAGETQYF
TRBJ2-7,-,TRBV19,-,TGTGCCAGTAGTATGGGAGTAAGGGGCTACGAGCAGTACTTC,CASSMGVRGYEQYF
TRBJ1-1,TRBD1,TRBV7-3,-,TGTGCCAGCAGCGTAACAGGGGCGAACACTGAAGCTTTCTTT,CASSVTGANTEAFF
TRBJ1-2,-,TRBV9,many,TGTGCCAGCAGCGCGCTAGAAGGGGTAAAGGATGGCTACACCTTC,CASSALEGVKDGYTF
TRBJ1-1,-,TRBV4-2,-,TGTGCCAGCAGCCCCCGAGGGGAATCAGGCACTGAAGCTTTCTTT,CASSPRGESGTEAFF
TRBJ1-1,-,TRBV11-2,-,TGTGCCAGCAGCTTCACCCCTGGACAGAGCCGAACCACTGAAGCTTTCTTT,CASSFTPGQSRTTEAFF
TRBJ1-1,TRBD1,TRBV29-1,-,TGCAGCGTCAACCAATGGACATCCGGGACAGGCACTGAAGCTTTCTTT,CSVNQWTSGTGTEAFF
TRBJ1-4,TRBD1,TRBV7-9,-,TGTGCCAGCAGCCGTGGGACAGGAACTAATGAAAAACTGTTTTTT,CASSRGTGTNEKLFF
TRBJ1-1,TRBD1,TRBV2,-,TGTGCCAGCAAACCCAGGGGGTGGAGGACAAGTACTGAAGCTTTCTTT,CASKPRGWRTSTEAFF
TRBJ2-7,-,TRBV7-8,few,TGTGCCAGCAGCTTACGAGCGGTAGCCTACGAGCAGTACTTC,CASSLRAVAYEQYF
TRBJ2-3,-,TRBV24-1,-,TGTGCCACCAGTGATTTGCCAGGGCTCAAAAGCACAGATACGCAGTATTTT,CATSDLPGLKSTDTQYF
TRBJ1-1,-,TRBV29-1,-,TGCAGCGTTGGCAGTGAAGCTTTCTTT,CSVGSEAFF
TRBJ1-1,-,TRBV7-9,-,TGTGCCAGCAGCTTACTAGGAGGGCCCACTGAAGCTTTCTTT,CASSLLGGPTEAFF
TRBJ1-5,TRBD1,TRBV6-5,few,TGTGCCAGCAGCCAGGGACAGGGTCATCAGCCCCAGCATTTT,CASSQGQGHQPQHF
TRBJ1-2,-,TRBV3-1/TRBV3-2,-,TGTGCCAGCAGTCCGAGTAACCCCTCTTATGGCTACACCTTC,CASSPSNPSYGYTF
TRBJ2-1,TRBD1,TRBV29-1,-,TGCAGCGTTGGAGGGACAGGGGCACCGAGCTCCTACAATGAGCAGTTCTTC,CSVGGTGAPSSYNEQFF
TRBJ2-1,-,TRBV11-2,-,TGTGCCAGCAGCTCCCTTTCGGCGACCCGTGAGCAGTTCTTC,CASSSLSATREQFF
TRBJ1-5,-,TRBV12-5,-,TGTGCTAGTGGTTTGGGGGACTTCGCGGACAATCAGCCCCAGCATTTT,CASGLGDFADNQPQHF
TRBJ1-5,TRBD1,TRBV6-1,-,TGTGCCAGCAGTGAAGGTCAGGGGGCATCAGTAAATCAGCCCCAGCATTTT,CASSEGQGASVNQPQHF
TRBJ2-1,TRBD2,TRBV30,-,TGTGCCTGGATCTTACTAGCGGGGGGATACAATGAGCAGTTCTTC,CAWILLAGGYNEQFF
TRBJ1-3,-,TRBV7-6,-,TGTGCCAGCAGCTTAGACAGGGGAAACACCATATATTTT,CASSLDRGNTIYF
TRBJ2-7,-,TRBV4-2,few,TGTGCCAGCAGCCGATCGGACCCGCCCTACGAGCAGTACTTC,CASSRSDPPYEQYF
TRBJ2-5,-,TRBV2,-,TGTGCCAGCAGTGAAATCAGAGGAGAGACCCAGTACTTC,CASSEIRGETQYF
TRBJ1-6,-,TRBV14,-,TGTGCCAGCAGCCAAGAACTGTATTCACCCCTCCACTTT,CASSQELYSPLHF
TRBJ1-2,TRBD1,TRBV5-1,medium-sized,TGCGCCAGCAGCCCATGGATGGACAGGGGCGATGGCTACACCTTC,CASSPWMDRGDGYTF
TRBJ1-1,-,TRBV18,-,TGTGCCAGCTCACCAAGCAGATGGGGGACTGAAGCTTTCTTT,CASSPSRWGTEAFF
TRBJ1-2,TRBD1,TRBV7-9,-,TGTGCCAGCAGCCGACCCGGGACAGGTCCTTCAGCCCACTATGGCTACACCTTC,CASSRPGTGPSAHYGYTF
TRBJ2-7,-,TRBV7-3,few,TGTGCCAGCAGCTTAGGGGGGACCTCCTACGAGCAGTACTTC,CASSLGGTSYEQYF
TRBJ1-5,-,TRBV6-2/TRBV6-3,-,TGTGCCAGCAGCCCCTTAAGGCTGCAGGTGAGGCAGCCCCAGCATTTT,CASSPLRLQVRQPQHF
TRBJ1-1,TRBD1,TRBV28,few,TGTGCCAGCAGGACAGGGGGGAACACTGAAGCTTTCTTT,CASRTGGNTEAFF
TRBJ1-2,-,TRBV12-5,-,TGTGCTAGTGGTTTCCAAAACTATGGCTACACCTTC,CASGFQNYGYTF
TRBJ2-5,-,TRBV28,-,TGTGCCAGCAGTGTCAGGGAGACCCAGTACTTC,CASSVRETQYF
TRBJ2-7,TRBD1,TRBV19,-,TGTGCCAGTAGCTCCCCGGGACAGGGGAGCTCCTACGAGCAGTACTTC,CASSSPGQGSSYEQYF
TRBJ1-4,-,TRBV5-6,-,TGTGCCAGCAGCTTGGGACAGACCCTTAATGAAAAACTGTTTTTT,CASSLGQTLNEKLFF
TRBJ1-1,-,TRBV29-1,-,TGCAGCGTTGCTCTCGGGAGGAACACTGAAGCTTTCTTT,CSVALGRNTEAFF
TRBJ1-1,-,TRBV5-4,-,TGTGCCAGCAGCTTGGGTATGAACACTGAAGCTTTCTTT,CASSLGMNTEAFF
TRBJ1-1,-,TRBV10-3,-,TGTGCCATCAGTGCCGGGAAGACGACGTGGAAGAACACTGAAGCTTTCTTT,CAISAGKTTWKNTEAFF
TRBJ1-1,-,TRBV12-5,once,TGTGTTACTGGGGTCGACCAGAACACTGAAGCTTTCTTT,CVTGVDQNTEAFF
TRBJ1-2,TRBD1,TRBV25-1,once,TGTGCCAGCTCCCGGACAGGGCACGACTATGGCTACACCTTC,CASSRTGHDYGYTF